A selection of T cell receptor beta chains follows, all from one sample in a study of glioma-infiltrating T cells. MiXCR was run by TCRdb on the multiplex PCR reads, yielding one entry per CDR3 protein. This table holds around 190,000 distinct CDR3 sequences, more than 30% found once. The specimen was glioma tissue, nonneoplastic brain tissue, or PBMCs (not recorded which). Receptor source: a human donor with low-grade glioma or glioblastoma, undergoing nonglioma brain surgery, or in good health (not recorded which). CDR3s include the opening cysteine and the closing phenylalanine or tryptophan. A D gene is named only where the DNA matches it firmly. Expanded clones are given a class, and other clones once, few, many or no size at all.

V: TRBV10-3; D: TRBD1; size: many; J: TRBJ1-1; DNA: TGTGCCATCAGTGAATTACAGGGGGTCTCTGAAGCTTTCTTT; CDR3: CAISELQGVSEAFF
V: TRBV5-4; D: -; size: few; J: TRBJ2-1; DNA: TGTGCCAGCAGCTTGCTGGGGGGCAATGAGCAGTTCTTC; CDR3: CASSLLGGNEQFF
V: TRBV5-1; D: -; size: many; J: TRBJ2-2; DNA: TGCGCCAGCAGCTCTGGAGACAGGAACACCGGGGAGCTGTTTTTT; CDR3: CASSSGDRNTGELFF
V: TRBV2; D: -; size: many; J: TRBJ1-4; DNA: TGTGCCAGCAGTAAGGACAAACTGTTTTTT; CDR3: CASSKDKLFF
V: TRBV10-3; D: TRBD1; size: many; J: TRBJ1-5; DNA: TGTGCCACCACGACAGGGGATCGCAATCAGCCCCAGCATTTT; CDR3: CATTTGDRNQPQHF
V: TRBV9; D: -; size: few; J: TRBJ1-1; DNA: TGTGCCAGCAGCGTAATAGGAAACACTGAAGCTTTCTTT; CDR3: CASSVIGNTEAFF
V: TRBV2; D: -; size: many; J: TRBJ1-4; DNA: TGTGCCAGCAGTCCAGGACCTAATGAAAAACTGTTTTTT; CDR3: CASSPGPNEKLFF
V: TRBV6-2/TRBV6-3; D: TRBD1; size: many; J: TRBJ2-2; DNA: TGTGCCAGCAGGAAACAGGGGGCTAACACCGGGGAGCTGTTTTTT; CDR3: CASRKQGANTGELFF
V: TRBV3-1; D: -; size: many; J: TRBJ1-2; DNA: TGTGCCAGCAGCCAGGTCGACAGGCCGGAGAAGGGCTACACCTTC; CDR3: CASSQVDRPEKGYTF
V: TRBV24-1; D: TRBD2; size: few; J: TRBJ2-5; DNA: TGTGCCACCAGTGATCCGGGACTACATGGGCAAGAGACCCAGTACTTC; CDR3: CATSDPGLHGQETQYF
V: TRBV7-2; D: -; size: many; J: TRBJ2-1; DNA: TGTGCCAGCAGCCGCGGGACGTCAGGTGAGCAGTTCTTC; CDR3: CASSRGTSGEQFF
V: TRBV7-9; D: -; size: many; J: TRBJ1-6; DNA: TGTGCCAGCAGCTTAGTTCCTCGGGAACCTAATTCACCCCTCCACTTT; CDR3: CASSLVPREPNSPLHF
V: TRBV12-3/TRBV12-4; D: TRBD1; size: -; J: TRBJ2-7; DNA: TGTGCCGGCAGAGTGACAGGGGGACACTACGAGCAGTACTTC; CDR3: CAGRVTGGHYEQYF
V: TRBV6-1; D: -; size: many; J: TRBJ1-1; DNA: TGTGCCAGCAGCGGGACGTCTAGTTATGAAGCTTTCTTT; CDR3: CASSGTSSYEAFF
V: TRBV30; D: -; size: few; J: TRBJ1-1; DNA: TGTGCCTGGAGTGTAGGGATAGGGGTGAACACTGAAGCTTTCTTT; CDR3: CAWSVGIGVNTEAFF
V: TRBV7-8; D: -; size: many; J: TRBJ2-1; DNA: TGTGCCAGCAGCTTAGCAGGGACGAGCTCCTACAATGAGCAGTTCTTC; CDR3: CASSLAGTSSYNEQFF
V: TRBV4-1; D: -; size: many; J: TRBJ2-7; DNA: TGCGCCAGCAGCCAACCTAGCGCCGAGCAGTACTTC; CDR3: CASSQPSAEQYF
V: TRBV28; D: -; size: many; J: TRBJ2-7; DNA: TGTGCCAGCAGTCCCACGACAGTAACGTTCTCCGAGCAGTACTTC; CDR3: CASSPTTVTFSEQYF
V: TRBV5-1; D: TRBD2; size: -; J: TRBJ2-3; DNA: TGCGCCAGCAGCAAGCGGGAGGGCACAGATACGCAGTATTTT; CDR3: CASSKREGTDTQYF
V: TRBV3-1; D: -; size: many; J: TRBJ2-5; DNA: TGTGCCAGCAGCCAAGAGGTAGCGGAAGAGACCCAGTACTTC; CDR3: CASSQEVAEETQYF
V: TRBV20-1; D: TRBD2; size: -; J: TRBJ2-3; DNA: TGCAGTGACGGGACTAGCAAAGATACGCAGTATTTT; CDR3: CSDGTSKDTQYF
V: TRBV14; D: TRBD2; size: many; J: TRBJ2-3; DNA: TGTGCCAGCAGCCTCCGGGACTACCCCACAGATACGCAGTATTTT; CDR3: CASSLRDYPTDTQYF
V: TRBV20-1; D: -; size: many; J: TRBJ1-1; DNA: TGCAGTGCTCCCCACTTCGAGACGGCTGAAGCTTTCTTT; CDR3: CSAPHFETAEAFF
V: TRBV6-1; D: TRBD2; size: many; J: TRBJ2-7; DNA: TGTGCCAGCACCGGGACTAGCGGGCCAGCCTACGAGCAGTACTTC; CDR3: CASTGTSGPAYEQYF
V: TRBV6-2/TRBV6-3; D: -; size: -; J: TRBJ1-1; DNA: TGTGCCAGCAGTAAAGGGACGGGGATAGAAGCTTTCTTT; CDR3: CASSKGTGIEAFF
V: TRBV27; D: -; size: -; J: TRBJ2-7; DNA: TGTGCCAGCAGTTTTGTATTCCGGCAGGAGTCCTCCTATGAGCAGTACTTC; CDR3: CASSFVFRQESSYEQYF
V: TRBV7-2; D: TRBD1; size: -; J: TRBJ1-2; DNA: TGTGCCAGCAGCTTTTCACCCGGGACAGGGGGCAAGTACTATGGCTACACCTTC; CDR3: CASSFSPGTGGKYYGYTF
V: TRBV7-8; D: TRBD2; size: many; J: TRBJ2-4; DNA: TGTGCCAGCAGCTTAGTGGGGAGGGAAAACATTCAGTACTTC; CDR3: CASSLVGRENIQYF
V: TRBV27; D: -; size: many; J: TRBJ1-5; DNA: TGTGCCAGCAGGCCTCGAGGGACGAACAATCAGCCCCAGCATTTT; CDR3: CASRPRGTNNQPQHF
V: TRBV14; D: -; size: many; J: TRBJ1-1; DNA: TGTGCCAGCAGCCAAGCCTTTACTGAAGCTTTCTTT; CDR3: CASSQAFTEAFF
V: TRBV18; D: -; size: -; J: TRBJ2-7; DNA: TGTGCCAGCCCAGGGGCTTCCTCCTACGAGCAGTACTTC; CDR3: CASPGASSYEQYF
V: TRBV4-3; D: TRBD2; size: many; J: TRBJ2-7; DNA: TGCGCCAGCAGCCAAGAGACGCTAGCGGGAGCTGAGCAGTACTTC; CDR3: CASSQETLAGAEQYF
V: TRBV6-2/TRBV6-3; D: TRBD2; size: -; J: TRBJ2-3; DNA: TGTGCCAGCAGTTACTCGAGTAGGGGACTAGCGGGCACAGATACGCAGTATTTT; CDR3: CASSYSSRGLAGTDTQYF
V: TRBV18; D: -; size: many; J: TRBJ2-7; DNA: TGTGCCAGCTCACCACCAGGGAACTACGAGCAGTACTTC; CDR3: CASSPPGNYEQYF
V: TRBV4-1; D: -; size: few; J: TRBJ2-1; DNA: TGCGCCAGCAGCCCCCGGACAGACGACTACAATGAGCAGTTCTTC; CDR3: CASSPRTDDYNEQFF
V: TRBV12-3/TRBV12-4; D: -; size: -; J: TRBJ2-7; DNA: TGTGCCAGCAGTCCACAGATAGCCCCCTACGAGCAGTACTTC; CDR3: CASSPQIAPYEQYF
V: TRBV20-1; D: TRBD1; size: many; J: TRBJ1-1; DNA: TGCAGTGCTAGGCCGTCGACAGGGCTCACTGAAGCTTTCTTT; CDR3: CSARPSTGLTEAFF
V: TRBV5-5; D: -; size: few; J: TRBJ2-7; DNA: TGTGCCAGCAGCTTCGGCAGTGTCACTTACGAGCAGTACTTC; CDR3: CASSFGSVTYEQYF
V: TRBV7-3; D: -; size: many; J: TRBJ2-7; DNA: TGTGCCAGCAGCCTACAACAGGGACACTCCTACGAGCAGTACTTC; CDR3: CASSLQQGHSYEQYF
V: TRBV27; D: -; size: many; J: TRBJ2-3; DNA: TGTGCCAGCAGTTTGACCCTAAGCACAGATACGCAGTATTTT; CDR3: CASSLTLSTDTQYF
V: TRBV5-1; D: -; size: -; J: TRBJ2-1; DNA: TGCGCCAGCAGCTTGGCCGGGACCACTCCCGATGAGCAGTTCTTC; CDR3: CASSLAGTTPDEQFF
V: TRBV11-1; D: -; size: -; J: TRBJ2-1; DNA: TGTGCCAGCAGCTTAGTTGGGGTTTTGGGGAATGAGCAGTTCTTC; CDR3: CASSLVGVLGNEQFF